The 9 T cell receptor beta chains below were found in one sample sequenced in a study of post-analysis software for immune sequencing data (dated by TCRdb to 2015 to 2017). What the research found in general, with its limitations: Significantly higher frequencies in patients than in controls were found for roughly 5 TRBV segments, including TRBV5-6, TRBV5-1 and TRBV20-1.

Library creation used PCR. Sequenced using an Illumina HiSeq 2500. To reduce PCR and sequencing biases, unique molecular identifiers were incorporated into the TCR beta cDNA libraries. TCRdb's own reprocessing of the public reads used fastp at Q25 and MiXCR and kept productive beta chains. Rows merge per CDR3 protein into single entries with the most common DNA and genes. The sample profile shows 750,000 to 950,000 distinct CDR3 sequences; around 53% of them were found once. The biggest ten clones account for roughly 4.4% of the sample. For these receptors, no antigen is known. Sequencing used blood. These receptors came from a girl between 5 and 17 years old with multiple sclerosis.

This clonotype was seen a handful of times. J is TRBJ2-1 and V is TRBV2, with 9 bases identical to TRBD1. The trim removed 11 bases at V and 3 bases at J, leaving 11 bases unmatched. This CDR3 is built from 15 residues. From germline, CDR1 is SNHLY and CDR2 FYNNEI. CDR3 amino acids: CAGTVDRGDYNEQFF. DNA for the CDR3: TGTGCCGGCACGGTGGACAGGGGTGACTACAATGAGCAGTTCTTC.

The J gene is TRBJ2-1, the V gene TRBV6-1; D possibly corresponds to TRBD1 (8 bases). Germline V gene data show CDR1 as MNHNS and CDR2 as SASEGT. The V gene lost 5 bases and the J gene lost 3 bases, with 14 bases spanning the gap. The CDR3 spans 15 residues. CDR3 coding DNA: TGTGCCAGCAGTACAGGGGGGGAAAACTACAATGAGCAGTTCTTC. Translating it yields CASSTGGENYNEQFF.

This clonotype has only a few counts. The chain has TRBV6-5 and TRBJ1-2; unclear D gene. V lost 5 bases to trimming and J lost 3 bases, with 10 bases between them. Germline V CDR1 and CDR2: MNHEY, SVGAGI. The CDR3 length is 13 residues. The CDR3 DNA reads TGTGCCAGCAGTGCCCGGGCCTACTATGGCTACACCTTC. Translating gives CASSARAYYGYTF.

This clonotype appeared a few times. This rearrangement joins TRBV19 to TRBJ1-1; D not resolved. Germline V lookup: CDR1 LNHDA, CDR2 SQIVND (reference sequence). V was trimmed by 2 bases and J by 0 bases, leaving 10 bases between them. CDR3 length: 15 amino acids. In DNA form, the CDR3 reads TGTGCCAGTAGTATAACGGGTCTTCTGAACACTGAAGCTTTCTTT. Residues: CASSITGLLNTEAFF.

This chain connects TRBV29-1 to TRBJ1-2; D possibly corresponds to TRBD1 (5 bases). Germline-derived CDR1 and CDR2 are SQVTM and ANQGSEA. The CDR3 has 11 residues. Trimming removed 2 bases at V and 6 bases at J, with 7 bases between. CDR3 protein: CSVEQGHGYTF. CDR3 sequence (DNA): TGCAGCGTTGAACAGGGCCATGGCTACACCTTC.

The chain joins TRBV12-3 or TRBV12-4 to TRBJ1-2; TRBD1 matches at 7 bases. V was clipped by 5 bases and J by 8 bases; unmatched bases: 23. The CDR3 is 18 amino acids. The CDR3 sequence is CASSRLQGWESARKGYTF. The CDR3 bases are TGTGCCAGCAGTCGCCTACAGGGGTGGGAATCGGCTCGGAAGGGCTACACCTTC.

This chain uses TRBV28 with TRBJ2-7, with D unclear. The V gene lost 10 bases and the J gene lost 3 bases, with 7 bases spanning the gap. The CDR3 is made up of 10 amino acids. Germline values: CDR1 MDHEN, CDR2 SYDVKM. The CDR3 region has the DNA TGTGCCACCGAGGACTACGAGCAGTACTTC. Translated, it gives CATEDYEQYF.

This rearrangement joins TRBV7-9 to TRBJ2-3; 7 positions match TRBD2. Trimming cost V 3 bases and J 2 bases; bases outside gene matches: 2. This CDR3 comprises 14 residues. The germline gives CDR1 SEHNR, CDR2 FQNEAQ (reference sequence). In DNA, the CDR3 is TGTGCCAGCAGCTTGAGCGGGACCACAGATACGCAGTATTTT. It codes for CASSLSGTTDTQYF. The full variable domain, rest sourced from reference TRBV7-9 and TRBJ2-3, is DTGVSQNPRHKITKRGQNVTFRCDPISEHNRLYWYRQTLGQGPEFLTYFQNEAQLEKSRLLSDRFSAERPKGSFSTLEIQRTEQGDSAMYLCASSLSGTTDTQYFGPGTRLTVL.

This chain joins TRBV3-1 and TRBJ2-5; D is unresolved. The DNA matches TRBJ2-7 better at its end, which makes the J call doubtful. CDR1 is LGHDT, CDR2 YNNKEL, per germline (reference sequence). There are 11 residues in the CDR3. The CDR3 loop reads CASGKVYEQYF. In DNA form, the CDR3 reads TGTGCCAGCGGGAAAGTATACGAGCAGTACTTC.